Following are 31 T cell receptor beta chains from one sample sequenced in a study of blood T cell repertoires in COVID-19. Data came from immunoSEQ multiplex PCR; TCRdb stores just in-frame clones and leaves some out. The table lists about 170,000 clones, around 86% of them singletons. Material for sequencing was peripheral blood. Receptor source: a man in his 70s with acute or convalescent COVID-19.

The V gene is TRBV9, the J gene TRBJ2-3; the D is unclear. Germline V CDR1 and CDR2: SGDLS, YYNGEE. The CDR3 runs 14 residues. The ends were cut back, 0 bases at V and 6 bases at J, with 11 bases in the middle. DNA for the CDR3: TGTGCCAGCAGCGTAGAACCGACCGGGGATACGCAGTATTTT. Translating it yields CASSVEPTGDTQYF.

This chain joins TRBV6-5 and TRBJ1-1; the D gene is possibly TRBD1 (5 bases). The CDR3 totals 13 residues. V was trimmed by 6 bases and J by 7 bases, leaving 15 bases between them. Germline CDR1 and CDR2: MNHEY and SVGAGI. The CDR3: CASSLITGDEAFF. CDR3 DNA sequence: TGTGCCAGCAGCCTAATAACAGGAGATGAAGCTTTCTTT.

The V gene is TRBV5-6, the J gene TRBJ2-2, with 9 positions matching TRBD2. The CDR3 runs to 18 residues. Germline trimming cut 2 bases from V and 1 base from J; bases unmatched to any gene: 9. CDR1 is SGHDT and CDR2 is YYEEEE in the germline V gene. CDR3 sequence reads: CASSLRGSGGENTGELFF. In DNA form, the CDR3 reads TGTGCCAGCAGCTTAAGGGGTAGCGGGGGAGAGAACACCGGGGAGCTGTTTTTT.

The CDR3 sequence: CASSSLPGQGPLHNSPLHF. DNA for the CDR3: TGTGCCAGCAGCTCACTCCCGGGACAGGGGCCTCTTCATAATTCACCCCTCCACTTT. The chain joins TRBV28 to TRBJ1-6, with TRBD1 identical over 10 bases. The CDR3 length is 19 residues. Germline assignment: CDR1 MDHEN and CDR2 SYDVKM. V shed 6 bases, J shed 5 bases, and the junction held 16 bases outside the gene matches.

The J gene is TRBJ2-7, the V gene TRBV27, with D possibly matching TRBD2 (5 bases). CDR1 MNHEY and CDR2 SMNVEV come from the germline V gene (reference sequence). V was clipped by 2 bases and J by 3 bases, with 11 bases between them. This CDR3 is built from 14 residues. DNA for the CDR3: TGTGCCAGCAGTTTAATCGGGGAAGGCTACGAGCAGTACTTC. Amino acids: CASSLIGEGYEQYF.

This clone was observed a single time. The gene calls are TRBV28 and TRBJ2-5; tentative D call: TRBD2 (7 bases). Deletions cut 1 base from V and 2 bases from J, with 17 bases between. This CDR3 contains 17 residues. Germline CDR1 MDHEN, CDR2 SYDVKM. Here the CDR3 DNA reads TGTGCCAGCAGTTTATTGGAGGGGGGGGGCCCACAAGAGACCCAGTACTTC. Residues: CASSLLEGGGPQETQYF.

The genes are TRBV7-9 and TRBJ2-7; D is unresolved. From germline, CDR1 is SEHNR and CDR2 FQNEAQ (reference sequence). V was cut by 5 bases and J by 3 bases, with 11 bases left in between. CDR3 length equals 13 residues. In nucleotides, the CDR3 is TGTGCCAGCAGCGGTAGCTCTGGCTACGAGCAGTACTTC. This codes for CASSGSSGYEQYF.

The rearrangement joins TRBV9 to TRBJ2-5; D is undetermined. This CDR3 region has 13 residues. Germline V CDR1 and CDR2: SGDLS, YYNGEE. The V gene lost 1 base and the J gene lost 2 bases, with 6 bases spanning the gap. The CDR3 DNA is TGTGCCAGCAGCGTACAGTCACAAGAGACCCAGTACTTC. Protein sequence: CASSVQSQETQYF. The complete variable domain, with remaining parts taken from reference TRBV9 and TRBJ2-5, reads DSGVTQTPKHLITATGQRVTLRCSPRSGDLSVYWYQQSLDQGLQFLIQYYNGEERAKGNILERFSAQQFPDLHSELNLSSLELGDSALYFCASSVQSQETQYFGPGTRLLVL.

This chain uses TRBV11-3 with TRBJ2-1, with TRBD2 identical over 10 bases. Germline CDR1 is SGHNT and CDR2 is YENEEA. With 5 bases clipped from V and 9 bases from J, the junction kept 4 bases outside the gene matches. This CDR3 comprises 13 residues. This CDR3 is CASSKGLALEQFF. In DNA, the CDR3 is TGTGCCAGCAGCAAGGGACTAGCGCTTGAGCAGTTCTTC.

This chain connects TRBV28 to TRBJ2-1; D possibly corresponds to TRBD1 (6 bases). Trimming left V 6 bases short and J 4 bases short, with 16 bases between. This CDR3 is 15 amino acids long. The germline V gene encodes CDR1 MDHEN and CDR2 SYDVKM. The CDR3 is CASRNPGHEYNEQFF. CDR3 bases: TGTGCCAGCAGGAATCCGGGACACGAGTACAATGAGCAGTTCTTC.

This clone was seen just once. J is TRBJ1-2 and V is TRBV6-4; 8 nucleotides match TRBD1. The CDR3 extends over 13 amino acids. Trimming took 9 bases from V and 1 from J; bases not matched to a gene: 4. The germline CDR1 and CDR2 sequences are MRHNA and SNTAGT. CDR3 amino acids: CASSDRGNYGYTF. As DNA, the CDR3 is TGTGCCAGTTCCGACAGGGGTAACTATGGCTACACCTTC.

The rearrangement joins TRBV19 to TRBJ2-7; D may be TRBD1 (6 bases). V dropped 5 bases and J dropped 2 bases, with 13 bases sitting between them. CDR3 length: 14 amino acids. Germline V lookup: CDR1 LNHDA, CDR2 SQIVND (reference sequence). The CDR3 reads CASSGQNNPYEQYF. The CDR3 bases are TGTGCCAGTAGTGGACAGAATAATCCCTACGAGCAGTACTTC.

This chain links TRBV5-1 with TRBJ1-2; D is unclear. This CDR3 region has 13 residues. Trimming left V 4 bases short and J 10 bases short, with 17 bases between. Germline V gives CDR1 SGHRS, CDR2 YFSETQ. The CDR3 reads CASSPEAVGYYTF. Here the CDR3 DNA reads TGCGCCAGCAGCCCGGAGGCGGTCGGGTACTACACCTTC.

The chain links TRBV4-2 to TRBJ1-2; 8 nucleotides agree with TRBD1. Per the germline V gene, CDR1 is LGHNA and CDR2 is YNFKEQ. J gave up 8 bases and V 1 base, and 3 bases lay outside the gene matches. The CDR3 consists of 13 residues. DNA for the CDR3: TGTGCCAGCAGCCAAGCTGACAGGGGAGGCTACACCTTC. As protein: CASSQADRGGYTF.

This rearrangement joins TRBV28 to TRBJ1-2, with D uncertain. The V end lost 5 bases, the J end lost 7 bases, and 11 bases lay between the germline ends. Germline CDR1 is MDHEN and CDR2 is SYDVKM. The CDR3 covers 12 residues. This chain's CDR3 is CASSPQTGGYTF. The CDR3, as DNA: TGTGCCAGCAGTCCGCAAACGGGTGGCTACACCTTC.

The chain couples TRBV6-1 to TRBJ1-2; 7 positions match TRBD1. Trimming at V came to 1 base and at J to 8 bases, leaving 10 bases not matched to a gene. Germline V gives CDR1 MNHNS, CDR2 SASEGT. The CDR3 length is 15 residues. CDR3 protein: CASSEGGSYRGGYTF. The CDR3 nucleotides are TGTGCCAGCAGTGAAGGGGGCTCTTACAGGGGAGGCTACACCTTC.

The V call is TRBV5-1, the J call TRBJ2-1; 8 nucleotides match TRBD1. The J segment lost 6 bases and the V segment lost 7 bases, leaving 6 bases of the junction unmatched. From germline, CDR1 is SGHRS and CDR2 YFSETQ. CDR3 length: 13 amino acids. The CDR3: CASGQTGANEQFF. CDR3 DNA sequence: TGCGCCAGCGGCCAGACAGGGGCCAATGAGCAGTTCTTC.

The CDR3 region has the DNA TGTGCCTCGCAACCAGCGGGGTCGGATACGCAGTATTTT. It is translated as CASQPAGSDTQYF. The rearrangement joins TRBV10-3 to TRBJ2-3; 7 bases line up with TRBD2. Germline lookup yields CDR1 ENHRY and CDR2 SYGVKD. The CDR3 sequence is 13 residues long. Germline trimming cut 11 bases from V and 6 bases from J; bases unmatched to any gene: 11.

Regarding this clone: The junction shows a germline mismatch at one end, possibly a read error. V and J are TRBV4-1 and TRBJ1-2, with 11 bases matching TRBD1. The CDR3 has 15 amino acids. Germline V gene data show CDR1 as MGHRA and CDR2 as YSYEKL. The CDR3: CAGSQPGQGVYGYTF. The CDR3 DNA reads as TGCGCCGGCAGCCAACCGGGACAGGGGGTCTATGGCTACACCTTC.

This chain joins TRBV2 and TRBJ1-5, with D hard to call. Germline-derived CDR1 and CDR2 are SNHLY and FYNNEI. The CDR3 is 15 amino acids. V was cut by 6 bases and J by 2 bases, with 14 bases left in between. CDR3 loop: CASSPAREGNQPQHF. DNA for the CDR3: TGTGCCAGCAGCCCCGCTCGCGAAGGCAATCAGCCCCAGCATTTT. The full variable domain, rest sourced from reference TRBV2 and TRBJ1-5, is EPEVTQTPSHQVTQMGQEVILRCVPISNHLYFYWYRQILGQKVEFLVSFYNNEISEKSEIFDDQFSVERPDGSNFTLKIRSTKLEDSAMYFCASSPAREGNQPQHFGDGTRLSIL.

The chain uses TRBV7-8 and TRBJ1-5; no definite D call. Germline V gene sequence: CDR1 SGHVS, CDR2 FQNEAQ. CDR3 size: 16 residues. V dropped 3 bases and J dropped 0 bases, with 12 bases sitting between them. CDR3: CASSLGSRISNQPQHF. The CDR3 DNA follows: TGTGCCAGCAGCTTGGGCAGCCGTATTAGCAATCAGCCCCAGCATTTT. The complete variable domain, with remaining parts taken from reference TRBV7-8 and TRBJ1-5, reads GAGVSQSPRYKVAKRGQDVALRCDPISGHVSLFWYQQALGQGPEFLTYFQNEAQLDKSGLPSDRFFAERPEGSVSTLKIQRTQQEDSAVYLCASSLGSRISNQPQHFGDGTRLSIL.

This chain joins TRBV9 and TRBJ1-5; TRBD1 matches 9 bases. The V gene end was trimmed by 3 bases and the J gene end by 3 bases; junction bases not matched to a gene: 7. Germline CDR1 SGDLS, CDR2 YYNGEE. The CDR3 has 16 residues. CDR3 in amino acids: CASSAGGQGHNQPQHF. CDR3 DNA: TGTGCCAGCAGCGCCGGGGGACAGGGACACAATCAGCCCCAGCATTTT.

The chain is built from TRBV30 and TRBJ1-2; D not certain. Trimming removed 0 bases from V and 8 bases from J, with 19 bases in between. The CDR3 loop spans 15 amino acids. Germline V gene sequence: CDR1 GTSNPN, CDR2 SVGIG (reference sequence). In nucleotides, the CDR3 is TGTGCCTGGAGTGTCCTCGGACCTTCCAGCGGGGGCTACACCTTC. Translated, it gives CAWSVLGPSSGGYTF.

In regard to this clone: Distinct nucleotide sequences in the sample also encode this CDR3. The CDR3 region is CASSLGQPSYEQYF. The CDR3 coding sequence is TGCGCCAGCAGCTTGGGACAGCCATCCTACGAGCAGTACTTC. The chain links TRBV5-1 to TRBJ2-7; D may be TRBD1 (5 bases). This CDR3 is 14 amino acids long. Germline CDR1 is SGHRS and CDR2 is YFSETQ. Trimming took 0 bases from V and 1 from J, leaving 8 bases between them.

On this clone itself: No DNA is shown, since the ends of the CDR3 on it are uncertain; the CDR3 is the one TCRdb lists. The V gene is TRBV15, the J gene TRBJ1-1. Germline V CDR1 and CDR2: LNHNV, YYDKDF (reference sequence). A total of 13 residues make up the CDR3, ends included. CDR3 amino acids: CATTQYVGTEAFF.

This clone was counted a few times. The chain carries TRBV11-2 and TRBJ1-2; D call uncertain. CDR1 SGHAT and CDR2 FQNNGV come from the germline V gene. The CDR3 runs to 12 residues. The V end was cut by 1 base, the J end by 8 bases, with 8 bases between. The CDR3: CASSLASGGYTF. In DNA form, the CDR3 reads TGTGCCAGCAGCTTAGCATCCGGGGGCTACACCTTC.

The chain couples TRBV4-2 to TRBJ2-7; TRBD1 aligns across 7 bases. J gave up 7 bases and V 4 bases, and 4 bases lay outside the gene matches. CDR3 length equals 12 residues. The germline V gene encodes CDR1 LGHNA and CDR2 YNFKEQ. Written as DNA, the CDR3 is TGTGCCAGCAGCCCCCCACAGGGGGAGCAGTACTTC. Its translation is CASSPPQGEQYF.

The chain joins TRBV29-1 to TRBJ2-7; D is possibly TRBD1 (5 bases). With 4 bases removed from V and 2 bases from J, the gap between germline ends came to 9 bases. Germline V gene sequence: CDR1 SQVTM, CDR2 ANQGSEA. The CDR3 totals 12 residues. CDR3 region: CSVVDSAYEQYF. CDR3 bases: TGCAGCGTTGTAGACAGCGCCTACGAGCAGTACTTC.

The genes are TRBV2 and TRBJ2-1; D may be TRBD2 (6 bases). CDR3 length: 14 amino acids. The germline V gene has CDR1 SNHLY and CDR2 FYNNEI. Trimming took off 8 bases at V and 0 bases at J, with 11 bases between the two ends. This CDR3 is CASVGLLSYNEQFF. DNA for the CDR3: TGTGCCAGCGTGGGACTCCTCTCCTACAATGAGCAGTTCTTC. Full variable domain (rest looked up from reference TRBV2 and TRBJ2-1): EPEVTQTPSHQVTQMGQEVILRCVPISNHLYFYWYRQILGQKVEFLVSFYNNEISEKSEIFDDQFSVERPDGSNFTLKIRSTKLEDSAMYFCASVGLLSYNEQFFGPGTRLTVL.

This sequence joins TRBV7-2 and TRBJ1-1, with D possibly matching TRBD1 (6 bases). The CDR3 loop spans 13 amino acids. Trimming cost V 10 bases and J 2 bases, with 14 bases left between them. In germline, CDR1 is SGHTA, CDR2 FQGNSA. In DNA, the CDR3 is TGTGCCATCTTCAGGGGCCTAAACACTGAAGCTTTCTTT. This encodes CAIFRGLNTEAFF.

This clone was seen once. V gene TRBV27 combines with J gene TRBJ2-2, with D possibly being TRBD1 (5 bases). The CDR3 has 13 amino acids. V shed 2 bases and J shed 6 bases, with 7 bases lying between them. Germline V gene sequence: CDR1 MNHEY, CDR2 SMNVEV (reference sequence). In nucleotides, the CDR3 is TGTGCCAGCAGTTTACAGGGCCCCGGGGAGCTGTTTTTT. Translated, it gives CASSLQGPGELFF.